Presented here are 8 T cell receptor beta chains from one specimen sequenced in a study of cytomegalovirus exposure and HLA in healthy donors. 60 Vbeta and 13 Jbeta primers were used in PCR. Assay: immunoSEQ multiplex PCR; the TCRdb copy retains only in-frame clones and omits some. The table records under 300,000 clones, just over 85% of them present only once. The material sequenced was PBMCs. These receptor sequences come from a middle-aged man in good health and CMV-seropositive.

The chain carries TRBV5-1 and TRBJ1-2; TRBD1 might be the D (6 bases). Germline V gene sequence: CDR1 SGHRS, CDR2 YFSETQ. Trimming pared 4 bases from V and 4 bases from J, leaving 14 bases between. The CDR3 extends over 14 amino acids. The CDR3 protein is CASSGGDKVYGYTF. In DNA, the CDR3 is TGCGCCAGCAGCGGGGGGGACAAGGTCTATGGCTACACCTTC.

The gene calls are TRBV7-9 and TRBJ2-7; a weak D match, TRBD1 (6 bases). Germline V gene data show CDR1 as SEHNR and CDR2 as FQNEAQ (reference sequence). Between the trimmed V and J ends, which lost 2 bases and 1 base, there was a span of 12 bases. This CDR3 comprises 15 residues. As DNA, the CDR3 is TGTGCCAGCAGCTTAACACAAACAGGGTCCTACGAGCAGTACTTC. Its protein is CASSLTQTGSYEQYF.

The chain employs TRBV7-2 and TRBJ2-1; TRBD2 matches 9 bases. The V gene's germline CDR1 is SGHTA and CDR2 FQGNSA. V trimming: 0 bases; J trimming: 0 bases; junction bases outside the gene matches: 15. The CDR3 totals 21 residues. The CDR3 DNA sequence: TGTGCCAGCAGCTTAGCGAGGCCAGGGTACGGTAGCGGGAGCTCCTACAATGAGCAGTTCTTC. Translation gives CASSLARPGYGSGSSYNEQFF.

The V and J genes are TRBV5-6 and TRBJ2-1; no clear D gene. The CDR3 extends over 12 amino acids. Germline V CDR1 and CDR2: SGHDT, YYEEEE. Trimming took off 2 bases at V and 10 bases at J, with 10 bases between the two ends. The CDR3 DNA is TGTGCCAGCAGCTTTTACTCACCCGAGCAGTTCTTC. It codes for CASSFYSPEQFF.

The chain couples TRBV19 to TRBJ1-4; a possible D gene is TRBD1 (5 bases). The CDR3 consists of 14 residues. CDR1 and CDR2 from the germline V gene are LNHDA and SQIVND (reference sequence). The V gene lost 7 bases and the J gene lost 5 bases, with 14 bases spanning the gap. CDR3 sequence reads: CASNAGRRNEKLFF. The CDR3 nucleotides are TGTGCCAGTAATGCGGGACGGAGGAATGAAAAACTGTTTTTT.

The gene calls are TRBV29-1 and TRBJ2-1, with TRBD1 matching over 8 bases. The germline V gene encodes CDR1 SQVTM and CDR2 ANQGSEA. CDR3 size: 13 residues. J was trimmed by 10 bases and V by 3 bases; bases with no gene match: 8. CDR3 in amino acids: CSVDQDRDGEQFF. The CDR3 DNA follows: TGCAGCGTTGACCAGGACAGGGACGGAGAGCAGTTCTTC.

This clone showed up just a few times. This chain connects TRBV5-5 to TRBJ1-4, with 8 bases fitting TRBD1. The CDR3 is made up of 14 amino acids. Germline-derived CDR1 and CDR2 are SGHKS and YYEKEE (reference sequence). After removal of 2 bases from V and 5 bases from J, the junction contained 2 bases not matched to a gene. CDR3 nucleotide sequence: TGTGCCAGCAGCTTCGGGGACAGGAATGAAAAACTGTTTTTT. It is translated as CASSFGDRNEKLFF.

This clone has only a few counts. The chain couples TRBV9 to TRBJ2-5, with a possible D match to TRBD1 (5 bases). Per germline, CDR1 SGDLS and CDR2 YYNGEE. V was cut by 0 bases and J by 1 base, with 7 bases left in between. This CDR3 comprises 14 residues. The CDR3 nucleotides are TGTGCCAGCAGCGTAGGACAGATCCAAGAGACCCAGTACTTC. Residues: CASSVGQIQETQYF.